The clone carrying this T cell receptor (beta chain) was counted at least ten times. Its antigen is still unknown. TCRdb redid the calling of the multiplex PCR reads with MiXCR, one entry per CDR3 protein. In the table there are some 230,000 distinct CDR3 sequences, approximately 36% of which are singletons. This sample was included in a study of breast tumors, draining lymph nodes, adjacent tissues. General study findings and limits: Tumor repertoires ranked between lymph nodes and nontumor tissue in diversity, with V and J gene preferences. That most tumor T cells come from lymph nodes remained unproven. Tumor and nontumor repertoires were significantly more similar in luminal-like than in basal-like breast cancer.

Germline assignment: CDR1 LNHDA and CDR2 SQIVND (reference sequence). The length of the CDR3 is 14 residues. With 3 bases removed from V and 8 bases from J, the gap between germline ends came to 16 bases. Breast cancer patients provided tissue from their axillary draining lymph nodes. The clonotype was recovered from a female donor with breast cancer. Some clones in this sample may be carry-over from other donors' samples. The V call is TRBV19, the J call TRBJ1-2; D not resolved. The sample comprised axillary lymph node tissue. CDR3: CASSMGTAYFGYTF. In nucleotides, the CDR3 is TGTGCCAGTAGTATGGGAACCGCCTATTTCGGCTACACCTTC.